This T cell receptor beta chain derives from a study of blood T cell repertoires in COVID-19. Clones were read by immunoSEQ multiplex PCR, and TCRdb kept only the in-frame ones, dropping some. Among 130,000 or so clones listed, approximately 88% were seen once. The CDR3 sequence is 13 residues long. V was cut by 0 bases and J by 9 bases, with 7 bases left in between. Per germline, CDR1 SGHRS and CDR2 YFSETQ. The sequence was collected from a man in his sixties with acute or convalescent COVID-19. Sequenced: peripheral blood. The V call is TRBV5-1, the J call TRBJ1-6; D perhaps matches TRBD1 (6 bases). The chain's CDR3 is CASSLGTVSPLHF. In DNA, the CDR3 is TGCGCCAGCAGCTTGGGGACAGTTTCACCCCTCCACTTT.